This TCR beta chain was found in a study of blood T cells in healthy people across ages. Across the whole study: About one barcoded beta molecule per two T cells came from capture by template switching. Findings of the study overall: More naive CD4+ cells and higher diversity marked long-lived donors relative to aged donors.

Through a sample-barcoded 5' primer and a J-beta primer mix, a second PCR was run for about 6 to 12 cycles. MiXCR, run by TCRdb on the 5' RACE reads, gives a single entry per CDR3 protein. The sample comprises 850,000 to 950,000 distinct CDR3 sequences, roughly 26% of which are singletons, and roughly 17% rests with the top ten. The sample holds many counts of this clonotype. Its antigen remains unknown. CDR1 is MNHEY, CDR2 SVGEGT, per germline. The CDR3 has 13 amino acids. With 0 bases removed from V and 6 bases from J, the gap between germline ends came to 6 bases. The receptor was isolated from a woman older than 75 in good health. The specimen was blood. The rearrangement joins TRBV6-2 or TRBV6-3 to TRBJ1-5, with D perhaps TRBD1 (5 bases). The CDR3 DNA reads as TGTGCCAGCAGTTACTCGAGGGGTCAGCCCCAGCATTTT. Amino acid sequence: CASSYSRGQPQHF.